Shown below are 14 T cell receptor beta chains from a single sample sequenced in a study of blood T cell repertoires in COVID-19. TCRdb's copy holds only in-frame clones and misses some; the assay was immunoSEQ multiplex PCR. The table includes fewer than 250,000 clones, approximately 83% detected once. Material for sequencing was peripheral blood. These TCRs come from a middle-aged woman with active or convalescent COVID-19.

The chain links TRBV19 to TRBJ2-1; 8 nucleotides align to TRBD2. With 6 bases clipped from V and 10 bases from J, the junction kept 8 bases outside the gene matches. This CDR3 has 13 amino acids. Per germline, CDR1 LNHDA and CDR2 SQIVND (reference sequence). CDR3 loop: CASREAGATEQFF. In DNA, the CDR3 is TGTGCCAGTAGGGAAGCGGGAGCTACGGAGCAGTTCTTC.

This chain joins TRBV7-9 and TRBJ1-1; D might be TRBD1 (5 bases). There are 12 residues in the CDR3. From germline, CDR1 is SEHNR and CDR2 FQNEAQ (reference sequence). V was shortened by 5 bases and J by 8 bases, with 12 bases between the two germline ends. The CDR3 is CASSISGGEAFF. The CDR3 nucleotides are TGTGCCAGCAGCATTTCCGGGGGGGAAGCTTTCTTT.

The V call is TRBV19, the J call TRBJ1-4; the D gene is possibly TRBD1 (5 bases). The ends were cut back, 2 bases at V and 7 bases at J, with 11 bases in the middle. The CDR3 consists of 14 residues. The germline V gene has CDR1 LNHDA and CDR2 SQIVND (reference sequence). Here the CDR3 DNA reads TGTGCCAGTAGTATAAGGAGAGACAGTGAAAAACTGTTTTTT. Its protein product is CASSIRRDSEKLFF.

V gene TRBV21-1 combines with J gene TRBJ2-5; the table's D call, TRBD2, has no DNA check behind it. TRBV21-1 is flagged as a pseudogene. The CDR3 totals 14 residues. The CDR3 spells CATRGLAGQETQYF. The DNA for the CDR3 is TGTGCCACCCGGGGGCTAGCGGGGCAAGAGACCCAGTACTTC.

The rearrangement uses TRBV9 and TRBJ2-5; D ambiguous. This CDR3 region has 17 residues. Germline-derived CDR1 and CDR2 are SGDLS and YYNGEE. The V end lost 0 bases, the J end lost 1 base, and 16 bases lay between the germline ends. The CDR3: CASSVGSGVRFQETQYF. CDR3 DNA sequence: TGTGCCAGCAGCGTAGGGAGTGGCGTCAGATTCCAAGAGACCCAGTACTTC.

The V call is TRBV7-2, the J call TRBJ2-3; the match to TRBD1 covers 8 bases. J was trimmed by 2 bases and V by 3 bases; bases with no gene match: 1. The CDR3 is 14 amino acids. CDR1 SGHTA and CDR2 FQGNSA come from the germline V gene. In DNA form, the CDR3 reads TGTGCCAGCAGCTTGGACAGGGTCACAGATACGCAGTATTTT. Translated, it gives CASSLDRVTDTQYF. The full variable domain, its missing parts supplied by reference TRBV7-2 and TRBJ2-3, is GAGVSQSPSNKVTEKGKDVELRCDPISGHTALYWYRQSLGQGLEFLIYFQGNSAPDKSGLPSDRFSAERTGGSVSTLTIQRTQQEDSAVYLCASSLDRVTDTQYFGPGTRLTVL.

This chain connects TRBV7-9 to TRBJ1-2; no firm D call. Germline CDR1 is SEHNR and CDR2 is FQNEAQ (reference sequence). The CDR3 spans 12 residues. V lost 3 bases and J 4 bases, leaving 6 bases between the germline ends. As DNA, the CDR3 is TGTGCCAGCAGCTTGGGAGTCTATGGCTACACCTTC. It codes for CASSLGVYGYTF.

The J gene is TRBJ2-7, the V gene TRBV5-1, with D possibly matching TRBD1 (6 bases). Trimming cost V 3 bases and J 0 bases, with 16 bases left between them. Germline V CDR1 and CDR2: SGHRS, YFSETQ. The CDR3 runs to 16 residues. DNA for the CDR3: TGCGCCAGCAGCTCAGGACAGTTGGTAAGCTCCTACGAGCAGTACTTC. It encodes CASSSGQLVSSYEQYF.

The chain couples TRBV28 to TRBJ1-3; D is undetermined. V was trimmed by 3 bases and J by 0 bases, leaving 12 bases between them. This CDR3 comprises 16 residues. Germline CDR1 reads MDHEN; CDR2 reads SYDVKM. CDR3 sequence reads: CASSFRKRYSGNTIYF. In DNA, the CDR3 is TGTGCCAGCAGTTTCCGCAAGAGGTACTCTGGAAACACCATATATTTT.

The CDR3 loop reads CASSRQGADYGYTF. Here the CDR3 DNA reads TGTGCCAGCAGTCGACAGGGGGCTGACTATGGCTACACCTTC. The chain has TRBV6-2 or TRBV6-3 and TRBJ1-2; 10 nucleotides match TRBD1. Germline V gives CDR1 MNHEY, CDR2 SVGEGT. The CDR3 is made up of 14 amino acids. V shed 5 bases, J shed 3 bases, and the junction held 3 bases outside the gene matches.

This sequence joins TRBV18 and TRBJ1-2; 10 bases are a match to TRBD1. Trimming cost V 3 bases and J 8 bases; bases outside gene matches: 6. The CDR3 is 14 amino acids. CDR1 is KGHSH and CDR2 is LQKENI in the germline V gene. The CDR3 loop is CASSPGTGARGYTF. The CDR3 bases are TGTGCCAGCTCACCCGGGACAGGGGCACGAGGCTACACCTTC. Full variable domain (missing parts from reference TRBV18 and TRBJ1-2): NAGVMQNPRHLVRRRGQEARLRCSPMKGHSHVYWYRQLPEEGLKFMVYLQKENIIDESGMPKERFSAEFPKEGPSILRIQQVVRGDSAAYFCASSPGTGARGYTFGSGTRLTVV.

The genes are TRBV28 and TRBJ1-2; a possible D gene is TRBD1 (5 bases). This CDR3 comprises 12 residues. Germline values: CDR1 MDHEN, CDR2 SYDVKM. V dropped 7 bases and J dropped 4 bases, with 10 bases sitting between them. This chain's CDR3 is CASTEGAYGYTF. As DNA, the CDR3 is TGTGCCAGCACTGAAGGGGCCTATGGCTACACCTTC.

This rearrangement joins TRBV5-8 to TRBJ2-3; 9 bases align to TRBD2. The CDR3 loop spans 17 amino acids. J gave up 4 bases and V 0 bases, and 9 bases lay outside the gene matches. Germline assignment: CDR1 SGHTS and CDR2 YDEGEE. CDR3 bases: TGTGCCAGCAGCTTGGCCTCAGTAGCGGGGGACCCAGATACGCAGTATTTT. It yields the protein CASSLASVAGDPDTQYF.

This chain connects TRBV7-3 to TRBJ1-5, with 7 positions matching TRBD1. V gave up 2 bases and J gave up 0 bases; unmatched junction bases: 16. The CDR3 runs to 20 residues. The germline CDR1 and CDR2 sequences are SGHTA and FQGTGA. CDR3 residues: CASSLLRDSGPIYSNQPQHF. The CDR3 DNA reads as TGTGCCAGCAGCTTACTTAGGGACAGCGGGCCGATTTATAGCAATCAGCCCCAGCATTTT.